What follows is one T cell receptor (beta chain) and its context. This record belongs to a study of cytomegalovirus exposure and HLA in healthy donors. The germline V gene encodes CDR1 MDHEN and CDR2 SYDVKM. The V and J ends lost 2 bases and 4 bases, in that order; junction bases with no gene match: 15. The CDR3 has 18 amino acids. It was with 60 Vbeta and 13 Jbeta primers that the PCR ran. This table comes from immunoSEQ multiplex PCR, and its TCRdb copy is limited to in-frame clones, with some not included. In the table there are around 190,000 clones, approximately 82% of which are singletons. This TCR was recovered from a girl aged 2 to 9 in good health and CMV-seropositive. Sequencing was performed on PBMCs. This chain links TRBV28 with TRBJ2-7, with TRBD2 matching over 9 bases. This CDR3 is CASSLRVVAGASWYEQYF. CDR3 DNA: TGTGCCAGCAGTTTAAGGGTGGTAGCGGGAGCTTCTTGGTACGAGCAGTACTTC.